This T cell receptor beta chain comes out of a study of kidney transplant recipient with SARS-CoV-2 infection (dated by TCRdb to the early 2020s). As regards this clonotype: Its specific antigen is unknown. This may stem from a read error, because a much larger clone lies one nucleotide away.

Sequenced using an Illumina MiSeq. Profiling of the peripheral T cell repertoire targeted human TCRbeta genes. Per the source publication's procedure: Beta-binomial modelling was applied to test for differential clonotype abundance so that variability over time was accounted for. Expanded clonotypes were screened against the ImmuneCODE reference database of SARS-CoV-2-associated TCRs and were mapped to viral genome regions. Additional analyses of the repertoire looked at TRBV gene usage, CDR3 length, CDR3 amino acid overlap between time points, clonotype abundance distributions and Jaccard similarity. The public reads were reprocessed in TCRdb via fastp at Q25 and MiXCR, keeping in-frame beta chains. Each CDR3 protein gets just one entry, which takes the most common genes and DNA from the rows behind it. TCRdb's processing, not the authors' own work, is the source of the V and J calls. This sample comprises 200,000 to 300,000 distinct CDR3 sequences, 29% of them detected only once. Of the sample, less than 8.5% falls within the top ten clones.

V is shortened by 1 base, J by 9 bases, and the region joining them spans 9 bases. The CDR3 numbers 12 residues from cysteine through phenylalanine. Only the CDR3 portion is preserved as DNA: 36 bases, with reading frame beginning at the first base. CDR1 and CDR2, per the germline V gene, are SGHDN and FVKESK. Explained via the paper, the time point label denotes: pre-pandemic baseline sample and day 111 after first positive SARS-CoV-2 test. The sequence was obtained from a male patient between 25 and 39 years old who had COVID-19 and was a kidney transplant recipient. Some T cells may have been brought in with the graft after a transplant. The rearranged chain carries TRBV14 and TRBJ1-2, with the D gene call left open. Sequencing used a blood sample, obtained at baseline and between days 110 and 120 from a kidney transplant recipient. The nucleotides are TGTGCCAGCAGCCAAGTTAGCGGGAGCTACACCTTC. Translated, it gives CASSQVSGSYTF. With the rest looked up from the reference TRBV14 and TRBJ1-2 genes rather than sequenced, the full variable domain is EAGVTQFPSHSVIEKGQTVTLRCDPISGHDNLYWYRRVMGKEIKFLLHFVKESKQDESGMPNNRFLAERTGGTYSTLKVQPAELEDSGVYFCASSQVSGSYTFGSGTRLTVV.